The source of this TCR beta chain is a study of Ad26.COV2.S vaccination and SARS-CoV-2 variants (dated by TCRdb to the early 2020s). Concerning the study at large: Vaccine-arm donors were drawn from COV1001, a multicentre, randomized, double-blind, placebo-controlled phase I-IIa trial of Ad26.COV2.S in healthy adults. The specificity and breadth of SARS-CoV-2-reactive T cell receptors after Ad26.COV2.S vaccination were assessed by TCRbeta repertoire sequencing. The TCR-sequenced set comprised around 30 samples: some 20 Ad26.COV2.S vaccine recipients, 5 placebo recipients and 8 SARS-CoV-2 convalescent individuals. Ad26.COV2.S was given intramuscularly at 5x10^10 or 1x10^11 viral particles, as a single shot or as two shots 56 days apart. Trial participants were randomized into five groups of five: low-dose or high-dose Ad26.COV2.S given once or twice, or placebo on both occasions. Blinding of investigators to trial group allocation was maintained during experiments and outcome assessment.

The treatment or condition label of this sample denotes: roughly 19 received Ad26.COV2.S at low or high dose, single or two shots; about 5 received placebo; per-sample allocation not given. Repertoires of vaccine and placebo recipients were sequenced from samples collected on day 63 after the first injection. Cohort 1b enrolled some 25 adults aged 18-55 years at a single site in Boston, USA, between 29 July and 7 August 2020. Ad26.COV2.S consisted of a replication-incompetent adenovirus type 26 vector by which a prefusion-stabilized SARS-CoV-2 spike protein from the original Wuhan strain was expressed. General study outcomes and caveats: After vaccination, substantial breadth of spike-specific CD8+ and CD4+ T cell responses was reported. Compared with placebo recipients, Ad26.COV2.S recipients showed higher spike-specific TCR breadth (P = 0.0014). The study was not powered to compare responses between vaccine doses or regimens. Vaccine and placebo recipients had similar non-spike TCR breadth, a finding consistent with the vaccine containing only spike. According to the authors, total T cell responses may have been underestimated by the TCR breadth and depth analyses.

The immunoSEQ Assay was the method used to sequence TCRbeta CDR3 regions. After extraction, genomic DNA underwent amplification by bias-controlled multiplex PCR, followed by high-throughput sequencing. On the authors' methods: To quantify the absolute abundance of every unique TCRbeta CDR3 region, sequences were collapsed and filtered. Usable DNA was measured by amplifying reference genes present in all nucleated cells, and TCRbeta template counts were normalized to that usable DNA to estimate T cell fraction. Repertoire TCRs were annotated as SARS-CoV-2-specific by exact matching of V gene, CDR3 amino acid sequence and J gene to a known reactive TCR set. The reference SARS-CoV-2 TCR set was obtained from MIRA and was filtered for enrichment in COVID-19-positive ImmuneCODE repertoires, whereby public or cross-reactive TCRs were removed. Using the MIRA antigens, annotated TCRs were further analysed by specific ORF or by position within an ORF. Breadth was defined as annotated unique rearrangements over total unique productive rearrangements; depth was the summed frequency of those rearrangements. Group comparisons of TCR breadth used two-sided Wilcoxon rank-sum tests. TCRdb obtained this table from immuneACCESS and retained in-frame rearrangements with V and J assigned. These tables miss some clones; where compared with another copy, unresolved V genes account for less than half of the shortfall, and the remainder is unexplained. Clonal size and the V and J genes are those of that table, whereas D and trimming came from the DNA. The sample table holds 500,000 or so clones, of which roughly 89% were seen once. The ten largest clones take up roughly 13% of the sample.

V lost 1 base and J lost 9 bases, and the count of bases not matched to a germline gene is 0. The CDR3 spans 12 residues, from the cysteine through the phenylalanine. The sequence is cut down to CDR3 DNA, 36 bases in frame from base 1. The germline V gene encodes CDR1 MNHEY and CDR2 SVGAGI. On this clone itself: Its antigen remains undetermined. No quality values exist for individual bases; no much larger clone is one base distant.

This receptor was identified in a person aged 18-65 years who received the Ad26.COV2.S COVID-19 vaccine or a placebo. The material sequenced was peripheral blood, taken in a trial of Ad26.COV2.S vaccine versus placebo. The rearranged segments are TRBV6-5 and TRBJ2-1, with 7 central nucleotides matching TRBD2. The nucleotide sequence reads TGTGCCAGCAGTTACTGGGAGGGTGAGCAGTTCTTC. Translation gives CASSYWEGEQFF.